Presented here are 11 T cell receptor beta chains from one specimen sequenced in a study of T cell responses to AZD1222 COVID-19 vaccine. Profiling relied on immunoSEQ multiplex PCR, and the TCRdb table lists in-frame clones only, not all of them. The repertoire holds approximately 120,000 clones, with around 88% as singletons. The source material was peripheral blood, sampled on day 0 of MenACWY control vaccination. These receptors were collected from an adult in good health.

This chain uses TRBV6-5 with TRBJ2-7; D tentatively fits TRBD1 or TRBD2 (5 bases each). Germline loops: CDR1 MNHEY, CDR2 SVGAGI. The CDR3 extends over 14 amino acids. Trimming removed 2 bases at V and 2 bases at J, with 10 bases between. CDR3 nucleotide sequence: TGTGCCAGCAGTTACGAGGGACCCCCCTACGAGCAGTACTTC. Translating gives CASSYEGPPYEQYF.

The V gene is TRBV2, the J gene TRBJ2-2; 10 bases match TRBD2. The ends lost 6 bases at V and 4 bases at J; junction bases unmatched: 2. CDR3 length equals 14 residues. CDR1 and CDR2 from the germline V gene are SNHLY and FYNNEI. The CDR3 spells CASRSGRATGELFF. CDR3 bases: TGTGCCAGCAGGAGCGGGAGGGCCACCGGGGAGCTGTTTTTT.

CDR3 nucleotides: TGTGCCAGCAGTTCGGGACTTGGGTACGGCTACACCTTC. Translation gives CASSSGLGYGYTF. The chain recombines TRBV6-5 with TRBJ1-2; D is possibly TRBD1 (5 bases). Germline lookup yields CDR1 MNHEY and CDR2 SVGAGI. V lost 4 bases, J lost 8 bases, and 14 bases lay in between. The CDR3 runs to 13 residues.

The chain has TRBV19 and TRBJ1-1; D gene uncertain. The CDR3 runs 14 residues. Germline V lookup: CDR1 LNHDA, CDR2 SQIVND (reference sequence). The V end was cut by 3 bases, the J end by 1 base, with 9 bases between. CDR3 residues: CASSITAGNTEAFF. The CDR3 nucleotides read TGTGCCAGTAGTATCACGGCGGGGAACACTGAAGCTTTCTTT. Full variable domain (missing parts from reference TRBV19 and TRBJ1-1): DGGITQSPKYLFRKEGQNVTLSCEQNLNHDAMYWYRQDPGQGLRLIYYSQIVNDFQKGDIAEGYSVSREKKESFPLTVTSAQKNPTAFYLCASSITAGNTEAFFGQGTRLTVV.

The V gene is TRBV2, the J gene TRBJ2-5, with TRBD2 as a possible D gene (6 bases). Germline V gene data show CDR1 as SNHLY and CDR2 as FYNNEI. The CDR3 is 15 amino acids. The ends were cut back, 2 bases at V and 5 bases at J, with 15 bases in the middle. The CDR3 loop reads CASSETADREETQYF. CDR3 nucleotide sequence: TGTGCCAGCAGTGAAACGGCAGACCGGGAGGAGACCCAGTACTTC.

J is TRBJ2-2 and V is TRBV7-3, with D tentatively TRBD1 (5 bases). Germline CDR1 is SGHTA and CDR2 is FQGTGA. This CDR3 has 17 amino acids. Between the trimmed V and J ends, which lost 5 bases and 5 bases, there was a span of 21 bases. CDR3 nucleotides: TGTGCCAGCAGCAGGACGATTCGCCGTAAGGGGACCGGGGAGCTGTTTTTT. Protein product: CASSRTIRRKGTGELFF.

The CDR3 here is CASSYGDRGSLRGQYF. The DNA for the CDR3 is TGTGCCAGCAGTTACGGGGACAGGGGATCCCTACGCGGGCAGTACTTC. The chain uses TRBV6-2 or TRBV6-3 and TRBJ2-7; 10 bases align to TRBD1. The CDR3 runs to 16 residues. In germline, CDR1 is MNHEY, CDR2 SVGEGT. V shed 2 bases and J 9 bases; nucleotides not matched to a gene: 13.

The chain couples TRBV30 to TRBJ1-1; 7 bases map to TRBD1. V trimming: 2 bases; J trimming: 3 bases; junction bases outside the gene matches: 9. Germline V gives CDR1 GTSNPN, CDR2 SVGIG (reference sequence). The CDR3 is 15 amino acids. The CDR3 DNA reads as TGTGCCTGGAGTCCAGGGGACAGAGTATACACTGAAGCTTTCTTT. Its protein product is CAWSPGDRVYTEAFF.

J is TRBJ2-1 and V is TRBV29-1; either TRBD1 or TRBD2 may fit D (6 bases each). The CDR3 consists of 14 residues. Germline CDR1 reads SQVTM; CDR2 reads ANQGSEA. Between the trimmed V and J ends, which lost 4 bases and 6 bases, there was a span of 16 bases. The chain's CDR3 is CSVGAGEVVNEQFF. CDR3 bases: TGCAGCGTTGGCGCAGGGGAGGTTGTCAATGAGCAGTTCTTC.

The chain is built from TRBV2 and TRBJ1-5, with 7 bases aligning to TRBD1. Germline CDR1 is SNHLY and CDR2 is FYNNEI. After removal of 8 bases from V and 0 bases from J, the junction contained 1 base not matched to a gene. The CDR3 extends over 13 amino acids. The CDR3: CASDRDSNQPQHF. CDR3 nucleotides: TGTGCCAGCGACAGGGATAGCAATCAGCCCCAGCATTTT.

This rearrangement joins TRBV27 to TRBJ1-4; 9 nucleotides line up with TRBD1. CDR3 size: 14 residues. Germline V lookup: CDR1 MNHEY, CDR2 SMNVEV (reference sequence). After removal of 3 bases from V and 8 bases from J, the junction contained 4 bases not matched to a gene. CDR3 loop: CASSLGQGREKLFF. CDR3 nucleotides: TGTGCCAGCAGTTTGGGACAGGGTAGAGAAAAACTGTTTTTT.